This TCR beta chain was captured in a study of human T cells and chemical hapten exposure. Background on the study: Predominantly women, the patients had alopecia areata, totalis or universalis.

Germline CDR1 reads MNHEY; CDR2 reads SVGAGI. V lost 4 bases to trimming and J lost 4 bases; unmatched junction nucleotides: 9. The CDR3 is 15 residues long. This clonotype has a count of ten or more. Its antigen remains unidentified. Notes on the study in general: The study found expanded TCRs formed significantly more large CDR3 similarity clusters than controls.

TCRdb recomputed calls from the RACE reads with MiXCR, one row per CDR3 protein. The sample includes around 260,000 distinct CDR3 sequences, over 8% of them seen just once. Time point defined: pre-sensitization, week 0. Treatment described: therapeutic diphenylcyclopropenone sensitization with weekly scalp DPC. Blood draws came before every patch-test application. The TCR sequence derives from a woman between 40 and 50 years old with alopecia areata. Some clones in this sample may be carry-over from other donors' samples. This specimen was whole blood, taken in connection with sensitization to the hapten diphenylcyclopropenone (DPC). The rearrangement links TRBV6-5 to TRBJ2-5; the match to TRBD2 covers 7 bases. CDR3 protein: CASSFVGGFGETQYF. In nucleotides, the CDR3 is TGTGCCAGCAGTTTCGTGGGGGGGTTCGGAGAGACCCAGTACTTC.